This record looks at one TCR beta chain sequence and its context. Its specificity is unknown. The entry originates in a study of long-term antiretroviral therapy in people with HIV. Study-wide results and caveats: Compared with controls, HIV repertoires showed narrower CDR3 length ranges. The clones with expansion before ART were dominant in the repertoire at all time points.

V shed 6 bases and J 15 bases; nucleotides not matched to a gene: 17. The CDR3 extends over 15 amino acids. CDR1 SEHNR and CDR2 FQNEAQ come from the germline V gene (reference sequence). Run at survey level, the immunoSEQ assay was version v3.0. Clones were sequenced by immunoSEQ multiplex PCR, and TCRdb holds only the in-frame ones, with some missing. The sample shows 20,000 or so clones, approximately 88% of them seen only once. The V and J genes are TRBV7-9 and TRBJ2-1, with TRBD2 identical over 10 bases. The clonotype comes from a man between 18 and 35 years old with HIV. The source was unsorted PBMCs, collected 2.1 years after starting antiretroviral therapy. The CDR3 nucleotides read TGTGCCAGCAGTTCCCCGGAGGGAGCGGGAGGGCGCTGGTTCTTC. It translates to CASSSPEGAGGRWFF.